This TCR beta chain was profiled in a study of blood T cell repertoires in COVID-19. For the study at large: Material from acute and convalescent COVID-19 was sourced from the United States, Italy and Spain. PBMCs, B-cell-depleted T cells, or T cells were the source of the cDNA or gDNA that made up the material.

CDR3 size: 14 residues. Looked up from germline, CDR1 is SGHNT and CDR2 is YYREEE (reference sequence). The V end lost 0 bases, the J end lost 8 bases, and 14 bases lay between the germline ends. Methods used by the authors: Amplifying reference gene primers gave estimates of nucleated cell counts. The assay was immunoSEQ multiplex PCR, and TCRdb's table has in-frame clones only and misses some. That table supplies the V and J calls and clone size; D and trimming were determined from the DNA. The sample holds about 95,000 clones; 70% to 90% are singletons and the top ten take 17%. The sequence was obtained from a human donor in a cohort sampled during active COVID-19. The V gene is TRBV5-4, the J gene TRBJ1-2, with D hard to call. The specimen was peripheral blood. The DNA for the CDR3 is TGTGCCAGCAGCTTGGCCGACGGGATCAACGGCTACACCTTC. This gives the protein CASSLADGINGYTF.